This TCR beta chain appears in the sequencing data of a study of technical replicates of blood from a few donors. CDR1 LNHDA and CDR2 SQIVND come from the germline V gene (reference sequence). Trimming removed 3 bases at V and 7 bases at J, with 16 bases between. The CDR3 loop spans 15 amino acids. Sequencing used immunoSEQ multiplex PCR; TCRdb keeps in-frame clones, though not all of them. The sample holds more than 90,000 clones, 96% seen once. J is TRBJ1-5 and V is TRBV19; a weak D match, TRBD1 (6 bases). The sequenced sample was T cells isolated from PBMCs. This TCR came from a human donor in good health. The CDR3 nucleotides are TGTGCCAGTAGTATTTATGGGCAGGGGACACAGCCCCAGCATTTT. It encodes CASSIYGQGTQPQHF.